The rows below give T cell receptor beta chains drawn from one sample of a study of shared clonotypes between healthy human individuals. TCRdb keeps only in-frame clones here, not all; method: immunoSEQ multiplex PCR. The data contain around 580,000 clones, about 98% of them singletons. Source material: naive CD8+ T cells sorted from blood. The receptor set was obtained from a man younger than 45 in good health. Each CDR3 is given with its conserved first and last residue. Each record gives: J gene, clone size, D gene, V gene, CDR3 protein, CDR3 DNA. The D gene is left open where the match is weak. Clone sizes are given selectively: once, few, many, or a class where the clone is expanded.

>TRBJ2-2|.|.|TRBV6-5
CASSYSGGELFF
TGTGCCAGCAGTTACAGCGGCGGGGAGCTGTTTTTT
>TRBJ2-7|.|.|TRBV28
CASSFERGRDYEQYF
TGTGCCAGCAGTTTCGAACGGGGTAGGGACTACGAGCAGTACTTC
>TRBJ2-7|.|TRBD2|TRBV7-9
CASSPNRTSGYEQYF
TGTGCCAGCAGTCCCAATCGCACTAGCGGCTACGAGCAGTACTTC
>TRBJ2-7|.|TRBD2|TRBV27
CASTTRGSGTYEQYF
TGTGCCAGCACCACCCGTGGGAGCGGGACCTACGAGCAGTACTTC
>TRBJ2-1|.|TRBD2|TRBV10-1
CASSKSTSGVYNEQFF
TGCGCCAGCAGTAAGTCGACTAGCGGGGTTTACAATGAGCAGTTCTTC
>TRBJ2-1|.|.|TRBV19
CASSIIGLYSYNEQFF
TGTGCCAGTAGTATTATAGGACTATACTCCTACAATGAGCAGTTCTTC
>TRBJ2-7|.|.|TRBV11-1
CASSLNPGPNYEQYF
TGTGCCAGCAGCTTAAATCCGGGACCAAACTACGAGCAGTACTTC
>TRBJ2-7|.|.|TRBV29-1
CSVEVTGAYEQYF
TGCAGCGTTGAAGTGACAGGCGCCTACGAGCAGTACTTC
>TRBJ2-1|.|TRBD2|TRBV7-7
CASSLGTSGDEQFF
TGTGCCAGCAGCTTAGGGACTAGCGGCGATGAGCAGTTCTTC
>TRBJ2-7|.|TRBD1|TRBV5-1
CASSPGQSFYEQYF
TGCGCCAGCTCTCCGGGACAGAGTTTCTACGAGCAGTACTTC
>TRBJ2-1|.|.|TRBV11-2
CASSLDEAGVPYNEQFF
TGTGCCAGCAGCTTAGATGAAGCAGGGGTGCCCTACAATGAGCAGTTCTTC
>TRBJ1-5|.|.|TRBV15
CATSRDNQPQHF
TGTGCCACCAGCAGAGATAATCAGCCCCAGCATTTT
>TRBJ2-5|.|TRBD1|TRBV5-4
CASSLQGAPETQYF
TGTGCCAGCAGCTTACAGGGGGCCCCAGAGACCCAGTACTTC
>TRBJ2-2|.|.|TRBV7-6
CASSHYTGELFF
TGTGCCAGCAGCCACTACACCGGGGAGCTGTTTTTT
>TRBJ2-1|once|TRBD2|TRBV29-1
CSVTTSGRAGYNEQFF
TGCAGCGTTACCACTAGCGGGAGGGCCGGGTACAATGAGCAGTTCTTC
>TRBJ2-3|.|.|TRBV7-6
CASSLAALTGRGSDTQYF
TGTGCCAGCAGCTTAGCGGCCTTAACAGGGCGGGGATCAGATACGCAGTATTTT
>TRBJ2-1|.|TRBD2|TRBV7-6
CASSLEAGGSYNEQFF
TGTGCCAGCAGCTTAGAAGCGGGAGGGTCTTACAATGAGCAGTTCTTC
>TRBJ2-7|.|TRBD2|TRBV29-1
CSVEERDSSYEQYF
TGCAGCGTTGAGGAGCGGGATAGCTCCTACGAGCAGTACTTC
>TRBJ2-7|.|.|TRBV6-1
CASSEERGPPYEQYF
TGTGCCAGCAGTGAAGAGAGAGGACCTCCCTACGAGCAGTACTTC
>TRBJ2-7|.|TRBD1|TRBV5-6
CASRRQGALQQYF
TGTGCCAGCAGGCGACAGGGGGCCCTCCAGCAGTACTTC
>TRBJ2-7|.|.|TRBV5-1
CASSPGDTRRHEQYF
TGCGCCAGCAGCCCGGGGGACACCCGTCGCCACGAGCAGTACTTC
>TRBJ1-1|.|.|TRBV5-5
CASTPWVTTLNTEAFF
TGTGCCAGCACCCCGTGGGTCACCACATTAAACACTGAAGCTTTCTTT
>TRBJ2-3|.|TRBD2|TRBV11-2
CASSLRTSTFTDTQYF
TGTGCCAGCAGCTTACGGACTAGCACTTTCACAGATACGCAGTATTTT
>TRBJ1-2|.|.|TRBV27
CASSLRVHYGYTF
TGTGCCAGCAGCCTCAGGGTCCACTATGGCTACACCTTC
>TRBJ2-7|.|.|TRBV13
CASSHEYSTDEQYF
TGTGCCAGCAGCCACGAGTATAGCACGGACGAGCAGTACTTC
>TRBJ2-1|.|.|TRBV9
CASSVGSNEQFF
TGTGCCAGCAGCGTAGGGTCCAATGAGCAGTTCTTC
>TRBJ2-7|.|.|TRBV11-2
CASSPNSFPHYEQYF
TGTGCCAGCAGCCCTAACTCATTTCCACACTACGAGCAGTACTTC
>TRBJ2-3|.|.|TRBV29-1
CRASLTDTQYF
TGCAGGGCCTCTTTGACAGATACGCAGTATTTT
>TRBJ1-3|.|TRBD1|TRBV18
CASSPIGQGSGNTIYF
TGTGCCAGCTCACCGATTGGACAGGGGTCTGGAAACACCATATATTTT
>TRBJ1-1|.|.|TRBV2
CASSEPGTEAFF
TGTGCCAGCAGTGAGCCCGGGACTGAAGCTTTCTTT
>TRBJ2-7|.|TRBD1|TRBV30
CAWRGQGAYEQYF
TGTGCCTGGAGGGGGCAGGGGGCTTACGAGCAGTACTTC
>TRBJ1-5|.|.|TRBV11-2
CASSLDEYQPQHF
TGTGCCAGCAGCTTAGACGAGTATCAGCCCCAGCATTTT
>TRBJ2-7|.|.|TRBV28
CASSFGRSSYEQYF
TGTGCCAGCAGTTTTGGCAGGAGCTCCTACGAGCAGTACTTC
>TRBJ2-1|.|TRBD1|TRBV2
CASPTGNNEQFF
TGTGCCAGCCCGACAGGGAACAATGAGCAGTTCTTC
>TRBJ2-3|.|.|TRBV27
CASSGRFASTDTQYF
TGTGCCAGCAGTGGTAGGTTTGCTAGCACAGATACGCAGTATTTT
>TRBJ2-1|.|.|TRBV5-1
CASSFGGGEQFF
TGCGCCAGCAGCTTTGGGGGAGGAGAGCAGTTCTTC
>TRBJ2-7|.|TRBD1|TRBV4-1
CASSQDMTGVTYEQYF
TGCGCCAGCAGCCAAGATATGACAGGGGTGACCTACGAGCAGTACTTC
>TRBJ2-2|.|TRBD1|TRBV4-1
CASSQGGFEQGTGELFF
TGCGCCAGCAGCCAAGGGGGTTTCGAACAGGGGACCGGGGAGCTGTTTTTT
>TRBJ1-1|.|.|TRBV27
CASSLGRVTEAFF
TGTGCCAGCAGTTTAGGGAGGGTCACTGAAGCTTTCTTT
>TRBJ1-5|.|.|TRBV5-1
CASSLGPDNQPQHF
TGCGCCAGCAGCTTGGGTCCAGATAATCAGCCCCAGCATTTT
>TRBJ1-1|.|TRBD1|TRBV10-3
CAISESGGPNTEAFF
TGTGCCATCAGTGAGTCAGGGGGCCCGAACACTGAAGCTTTCTTT
>TRBJ2-1|.|TRBD2|TRBV5-4
CASSSPSGEDYNEQFF
TGTGCCAGCAGCTCACCTAGCGGAGAAGACTACAATGAGCAGTTCTTC
>TRBJ2-7|.|TRBD2|TRBV7-9
CASSPLAGGLYEQYF
TGTGCCAGCAGCCCACTAGCGGGAGGACTCTACGAGCAGTACTTC
>TRBJ2-5|once|TRBD2|TRBV7-2
CASSLVLAGLVQETQYF
TGTGCCAGCAGCTTAGTACTAGCGGGATTGGTCCAAGAGACCCAGTACTTC
>TRBJ2-7|.|.|TRBV4-3
CASSQDRTGASYEQYF
TGCGCCAGCAGCCAAGATAGAACGGGGGCCTCCTACGAGCAGTACTTC
>TRBJ2-1|once|.|TRBV25-1
CASSERDGTYNEQFF
TGTGCCAGCAGTGAACGGGACGGAACCTACAATGAGCAGTTCTTC
>TRBJ1-5|.|TRBD1|TRBV7-8
CASSGTGGQPQHF
TGTGCCAGCAGCGGCACAGGGGGTCAGCCCCAGCATTTT
>TRBJ2-4|.|TRBD1|TRBV7-8
CASTPGGDRIAKNIQYF
TGTGCCAGCACCCCGGGTGGGGACAGAATAGCCAAAAACATTCAGTACTTC
>TRBJ1-1|.|.|TRBV5-1
CASSLGPLGNMNTEAFF
TGCGCCAGCAGCTTGGGACCCCTAGGGAATATGAACACTGAAGCTTTCTTT
>TRBJ2-3|.|.|TRBV15
CATSRDSLAISTDTQYF
TGTGCCACCAGCAGAGATTCCCTAGCGATTAGCACAGATACGCAGTATTTT
>TRBJ1-4|.|.|TRBV7-8
CASSSTHEKLFF
TGTGCCAGCAGTTCCACCCATGAAAAACTGTTTTTT
>TRBJ2-7|.|.|TRBV7-9
CASSPRAYEQYF
TGTGCCAGCAGCCCCAGAGCCTACGAGCAGTACTTC